This is a list of T cell receptor beta chains from one sample in a study of OX40 agonist ivuxolimab in advanced cancers. The data were produced by immunoSEQ multiplex PCR, yet TCRdb's version contains in-frame clones alone and is incomplete. The table shows tens of thousands of clones, with around nine tenths occurring only once. Source: CD4+ or CD8+ T cells sorted from blood, taken in a trial of the OX40 agonist ivuxolimab. The receptors here all came from an adult with an advanced solid tumor such as melanoma, head and neck, liver or kidney cancer. Both conserved end residues are part of each CDR3. The D gene is left open where the match is weak. Size is stated for part of the rows, as once, few or many counts, or as a class when the clone is expanded.

v_gene,d_gene,len,abundance,j_gene,CDR3aa,CDR3nt
TRBV28,.,15,few,TRBJ1-2,CASRSISGTNYGYTF,TGTGCCAGCAGGTCAATCTCCGGGACTAACTATGGCTACACCTTC
TRBV10-3,.,15,.,TRBJ1-3,CAIRGSLSSGNTIYF,TGTGCCATCAGAGGCAGCCTGAGCTCTGGAAACACCATATATTTT
TRBV19,.,17,.,TRBJ2-1,CASSTHRDLKLYNEQFF,TGTGCCAGTAGTACCCACCGGGACCTTAAATTATACAATGAGCAGTTCTTC
TRBV27,.,16,.,TRBJ2-7,CASTHFRDGNSYEQYF,TGTGCCAGCACCCACTTCCGGGACGGGAACTCCTACGAGCAGTACTTC
TRBV6-1,TRBD2,14,.,TRBJ2-1,CASSASGGASEQFF,TGTGCCAGCAGTGCGAGCGGGGGTGCTTCTGAGCAGTTCTTC
TRBV7-9,.,13,.,TRBJ1-2,CASSLREGYGYTF,TGTGCCAGCAGCTTAAGGGAGGGGTATGGCTACACCTTC
TRBV5-1,TRBD1,15,.,TRBJ2-5,CASSAGTGGEETQYF,TGCGCCAGCAGCGCCGGGACAGGGGGCGAGGAGACCCAGTACTTC
TRBV5-1,TRBD2,15,.,TRBJ2-5,CASRISGGAEETQYF,TGCGCCAGCAGGATTAGCGGGGGGGCGGAAGAGACCCAGTACTTC
TRBV6-5,.,14,.,TRBJ1-1,CASSYLVGATEAFF,TGTGCCAGCAGTTATCTTGTGGGTGCCACTGAAGCTTTCTTT
TRBV11-2,.,14,.,TRBJ1-5,CASSPSFSNQPQHF,TGTGCCAGCAGCCCCTCCTTTAGCAATCAGCCCCAGCATTTT
TRBV7-9,.,14,.,TRBJ2-7,CASSPGIWERGQYF,TGTGCCAGCAGCCCCGGGATTTGGGAGAGGGGGCAGTACTTC
TRBV5-4,.,16,.,TRBJ2-5,CASSSRQVGFAETQYF,TGTGCCAGCAGCTCCAGACAGGTCGGGTTTGCGGAGACCCAGTACTTC
TRBV19,.,13,.,TRBJ2-7,CASSRDKYYEQYF,TGTGCCAGTAGCCGGGACAAGTACTACGAGCAGTACTTC
TRBV6-6,.,14,.,TRBJ2-3,CASSLTDSTDTQYF,TGTGCCAGCAGTCTGACAGATAGCACAGATACGCAGTATTTT
TRBV28,TRBD1,15,.,TRBJ1-4,CASSPLTGNNEKLFF,TGTGCCAGCAGTCCGCTGACAGGGAACAATGAAAAACTGTTTTTT
TRBV11-2,.,14,.,TRBJ2-7,CASSGSAGSYEQYF,TGTGCCAGCAGCGGTAGCGCAGGCTCCTACGAGCAGTACTTC
TRBV4-1,.,15,.,TRBJ1-1,CASRLLGHGNTEAFF,TGCGCCAGCAGACTCCTCGGGCATGGAAACACTGAAGCTTTCTTT
TRBV5-1,.,14,.,TRBJ1-1,CASSLGGPNTEAFF,TGCGCCAGCAGCTTGGGGGGCCCGAACACTGAAGCTTTCTTT